This T cell receptor (beta chain) derives from a study of blood T cell repertoires in COVID-19. The wider study: Some COVID-19 samples were acute and others convalescent; all came from the United States, Italy and Spain.

Per the original data handling: Researchers report that nucleated cell counts were estimated from reference gene primer amplification. The table came from immunoSEQ multiplex PCR; TCRdb's copy has only in-frame clones and leaves some out. V and J calls and clone size are given by that table; D and trimming were obtained from the DNA. The sample shows 35,000 to 55,000 clones, under 85% of them seen only once. Germline assignment: CDR1 MNHNS and CDR2 SASEGT. CDR3 size: 17 residues. Between the trimmed V and J ends, which lost 3 bases and 4 bases, there was a span of 21 bases. The sample consisted of peripheral blood. The chain joins TRBV6-1 to TRBJ2-5; D might be TRBD2 (6 bases). The receptor was isolated from a man aged 55 to 70 with active COVID-19. The CDR3 DNA is TGTGCCAGCAGTGAGGCATCGGTTCTAGCGTTCCCAGAGACCCAGTACTTC. Its protein product is CASSEASVLAFPETQYF.